These T cell receptor beta chains were read from a single sample in a study of blood T cells in healthy people across ages. TCRdb fed the 5' RACE reads into MiXCR, producing one record per CDR3 protein. The sample holds hundreds of thousands of distinct CDR3 sequences; about a third are singletons and the top ten take 15% to 19%. The source material was blood. The receptors stem from a woman aged 80 or over in good health. The CDR3 runs from the conserved cysteine through the conserved F or W. A D gene is named only where the DNA matches it firmly. Clone size is shown for a subset of rows, as once, few, many or a class of expanded clone.

TRBJ2-1,many,NA,TRBV15,TGTGCCACCAGCAGTAACCCCGAGCGTGGGAATGAGCAGTTCTTC,CATSSNPERGNEQFF
TRBJ1-2,NA,NA,TRBV27,TGTGCCAGCAGTTCCTGGGGAGGGGGGGGCTACACCTTC,CASSSWGGGGYTF
TRBJ2-7,many,NA,TRBV9,TGTGCCAGCAGCGTAGGGTCCCTTATGGGGGAGCAGTACTTC,CASSVGSLMGEQYF
TRBJ1-1,many,TRBD1,TRBV7-2,TGTGCCAGCAGCAGGGACAGGATGAACACTGAAGCTTTCTTT,CASSRDRMNTEAFF
TRBJ2-7,many,NA,TRBV20-1,TGCAGTGCTAGAGGGCTTTCTTCCTACGAGCAGTACTTC,CSARGLSSYEQYF
TRBJ2-6,many,NA,TRBV24-1,TGTGCCACCAGTGATCAGGCGCTTGACTCTCAGGGGGCCAACGTCCTGACTTTC,CATSDQALDSQGANVLTF
TRBJ2-4,NA,NA,TRBV29-1,TGCAGCGCCGAAAGGGAAAACATTCAGTACTTC,CSAERENIQYF
TRBJ2-7,many,TRBD1,TRBV20-1,TGCAGCGGAACACCGGGACAGGCACCCCACGAGCAGTACTTC,CSGTPGQAPHEQYF
TRBJ2-1,NA,TRBD1,TRBV7-8,TGTGCCAGCAGCTTAGGAGTGGTGGACAGGGTGAAAAATGAGCAGTTCTTC,CASSLGVVDRVKNEQFF
TRBJ1-2,NA,NA,TRBV13,TGTGCCAGCAGCTTTCATACCGTCGGGGGCATTGGCTACACCTTC,CASSFHTVGGIGYTF
TRBJ2-5,many,NA,TRBV6-6,TGTGCCAGCAAAACAGGCCCCCTCCAAGAGACCCAGTACTTC,CASKTGPLQETQYF
TRBJ1-2,many,NA,TRBV7-2,TGTGCCAGCAGCTTAGTAGGCAGGCCAGACTATGGCTACACCTTC,CASSLVGRPDYGYTF
TRBJ2-5,few,TRBD2,TRBV20-1,TGCAGTGCTAGAGATCATCTAGCGGTGACCAGGGAGACCCAGTACTTC,CSARDHLAVTRETQYF
TRBJ2-7,many,NA,TRBV20-1,TGCAGTGCTACCTCGGACACCTACGAGCAGTACTTC,CSATSDTYEQYF
TRBJ2-7,many,NA,TRBV5-1,TGCGCCAGCAGCTTGCAACCAGGGCTCGACGAGCAGTACTTC,CASSLQPGLDEQYF
TRBJ1-4,NA,NA,TRBV4-1,TGCGCCAGCAGCCAAGATCTAGGGGGAACTAATGAAAAACTGTTTTTT,CASSQDLGGTNEKLFF
TRBJ2-7,many,NA,TRBV20-1,TGCAGTGCTAGAGTTCTTACCGGCTACGAGCAGTACTTC,CSARVLTGYEQYF
TRBJ1-4,many,NA,TRBV6-5,TGTGCCAGCAGTCCTGAAATGTGGGGCGAAAAACTGTTTTTT,CASSPEMWGEKLFF
TRBJ2-4,many,NA,TRBV6-5,TGTGCCAGCAGATCCCAGACAGATTTAGCCAAAAACATTCAGTACTTC,CASRSQTDLAKNIQYF
TRBJ2-3,many,NA,TRBV7-3,TGTGCCAGCAGCTTAACTGGAAGGGCAAGGTCCACAGATACGCAGTATTTT,CASSLTGRARSTDTQYF
TRBJ1-2,few,NA,TRBV30,TGTGCCTGGAGTGAGGTCTTAGGTGGCTACACCTTC,CAWSEVLGGYTF
TRBJ1-1,NA,NA,TRBV7-6,TGTGCCAGCAGCTTGGCGTCATCAGGTTACACTGAAGCTTTCTTT,CASSLASSGYTEAFF
TRBJ1-1,few,TRBD1,TRBV5-6,TGTGCCAGCAGCTTCGACAGGGACGCTTTCTTT,CASSFDRDAFF
TRBJ1-1,NA,NA,TRBV9,TGTGCCAGCAGCTTAGGACGGGTGGGGACTGAAGCTTTCTTT,CASSLGRVGTEAFF
TRBJ2-3,many,NA,TRBV24-1,TGTGCCACCAGGGGGGTGACAGATACGCAGTATTTT,CATRGVTDTQYF
TRBJ1-4,NA,TRBD1,TRBV20-1,TGCAGTGCTAGACCAGGGGGTAGGGAGAGTAAAAAACTGTTTTTT,CSARPGGRESKKLFF
TRBJ1-5,many,TRBD1,TRBV6-2/TRBV6-3,TGTGCCAGCAGAAATTCCGGGACAGTGAATAGCAATCAGCCCCAGCATTTT,CASRNSGTVNSNQPQHF
TRBJ2-3,many,TRBD2,TRBV10-3,TGTGCCTCCCAAGGGGTAGGCGGGGGGAACACAGATACGCAGTATTTT,CASQGVGGGNTDTQYF
TRBJ2-1,many,NA,TRBV29-1,TGCAGCGTTACCCGACAGCTCGATGAGCAGTTCTTC,CSVTRQLDEQFF
TRBJ2-1,few,NA,TRBV15,TGTGCCACCAGCAGACAGGGGGGAACCTACAATGAGCAGTTCTTC,CATSRQGGTYNEQFF
TRBJ1-2,many,NA,TRBV15,TGTGCCACCTCGGCGGATAACTATGGCTACACCTTC,CATSADNYGYTF
TRBJ2-5,many,TRBD1,TRBV18,TGTGCCAGCTCACCACCGGCGGGACAGGGATCTGAGACCCAGTACTTC,CASSPPAGQGSETQYF
TRBJ1-4,many,NA,TRBV7-2,TGTGCCAGCAGCTCCGGACAGAAGACAAAACTGTTTTTT,CASSSGQKTKLFF
TRBJ2-1,NA,TRBD1,TRBV5-1,TGCGCCAGCAGACGGGCAGGGGGCAGAGAGCAGTTCTTC,CASRRAGGREQFF
TRBJ2-1,many,TRBD2,TRBV4-3,TGCGCCAGCAGCCAAGATCGGGGGGGCCTTTGGAATGAGCAGTTCTTC,CASSQDRGGLWNEQFF
TRBJ2-5,NA,NA,TRBV15,TGTGCCACCAGCAGAGACCAGGGCGCGGCGGAGACCCAGTACTTC,CATSRDQGAAETQYF
TRBJ2-2,NA,NA,TRBV29-1,TGCAGCGTTGGACGGGGGGGACAGTACACCGGGGAGCTGTTTTTT,CSVGRGGQYTGELFF
TRBJ1-1,few,TRBD1,TRBV6-2/TRBV6-3,TGTGCCAGCAGTCCAGGGGGGACAGGGCGCCCATCGGACACTGAAGCTTTCTTT,CASSPGGTGRPSDTEAFF
TRBJ1-6,few,NA,TRBV6-5,TGTGCCAGCAGTTACTCACGTGATAGGCCGCTCTCCTATAATTCACCCCTCCACTTT,CASSYSRDRPLSYNSPLHF
TRBJ2-7,many,NA,TRBV20-1,TGCAGTGCTAGAGACCCAGTCCACCTGGCCTACGAGCAGTACTTC,CSARDPVHLAYEQYF
TRBJ2-1,few,NA,TRBV27,TGTGCCAGCAGTTTATACCGGACGGCTCAGGATAGATTCTACAATGAGCAGTTCTTC,CASSLYRTAQDRFYNEQFF